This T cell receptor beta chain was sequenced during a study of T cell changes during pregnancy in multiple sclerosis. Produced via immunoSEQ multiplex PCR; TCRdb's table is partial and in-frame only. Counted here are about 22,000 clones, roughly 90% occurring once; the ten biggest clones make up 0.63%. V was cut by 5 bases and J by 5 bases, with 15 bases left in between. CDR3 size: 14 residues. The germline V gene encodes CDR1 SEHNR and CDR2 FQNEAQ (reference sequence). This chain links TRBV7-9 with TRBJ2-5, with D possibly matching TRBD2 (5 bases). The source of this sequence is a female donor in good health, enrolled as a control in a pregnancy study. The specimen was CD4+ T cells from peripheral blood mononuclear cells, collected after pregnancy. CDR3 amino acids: CASSPLLALETQYF. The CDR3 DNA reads TGTGCCAGCAGCCCGTTGCTAGCTCTGGAGACCCAGTACTTC. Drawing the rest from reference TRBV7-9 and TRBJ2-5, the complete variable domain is DTGVSQNPRHKITKRGQNVTFRCDPISEHNRLYWYRQTLGQGPEFLTYFQNEAQLEKSRLLSDRFSAERPKGSFSTLEIQRTEQGDSAMYLCASSPLLALETQYFGPGTRLLVL.